This TCR beta chain is from a study of shared clonotypes between healthy human individuals. Assay: immunoSEQ multiplex PCR; the TCRdb copy retains only in-frame clones and omits some. In the table there are fewer than 850,000 clones, about three quarters of which are singletons. Of note for this clone: Its antigen remains unknown.

Regarding the study as a whole: Clonotype sharing among donors, it was expected, would be affected by sequencing depth. Larger estimated richness was generally seen in naive subsets than in memory subsets.

V dropped 2 bases and J dropped 7; count of bases not matched to a gene: 7. Per germline, CDR1 MGHRA and CDR2 YSYEKL. This CDR3 has 15 residues. Naive CD4+ cells were CD45RA-selected; the remaining cells were memory. This TCR came from a woman between 25 and 40 years old in good health. The sample taken for sequencing was memory CD4+ T cells sorted from blood. Subset defined: CD45RA-negative fraction. The chain employs TRBV4-1 and TRBJ2-1, with 8 bases aligning to TRBD2. The chain's CDR3 is CASSQPGLELNEQFF. CDR3 sequence (DNA): TGCGCCAGCAGCCAACCGGGACTAGAATTGAATGAGCAGTTCTTC.